Detailed here is one TCR beta chain. Germline CDR1 is PRHDT and CDR2 is FYEKMQ (reference sequence). The V and J ends lost 4 bases and 1 base respectively, with 8 bases between them. CDR3 length: 14 residues. The data are from a study of blood T cell repertoires in COVID-19. Sequenced by immunoSEQ multiplex PCR; TCRdb stores in-frame clones only, minus some. The sample yields about 120,000 clones, roughly 89% seen once. This chain joins TRBV13 and TRBJ1-3; no firm D call. The TCR sequence derives from a woman in her forties or fifties with acute or convalescent COVID-19. Sample: peripheral blood. The CDR3 spells CASSSLSSGNTIYF. CDR3 coding DNA: TGTGCCAGCAGCTCTCTAAGTTCTGGAAACACCATATATTTT. The full variable domain, rest sourced from reference TRBV13 and TRBJ1-3, is AAGVIQSPRHLIKEKRETATLKCYPIPRHDTVYWYQQGPGQDPQFLISFYEKMQSDKGSIPDRFSAQQFSDYHSELNMSSLELGDSALYFCASSSLSSGNTIYFGEGSWLTVV.